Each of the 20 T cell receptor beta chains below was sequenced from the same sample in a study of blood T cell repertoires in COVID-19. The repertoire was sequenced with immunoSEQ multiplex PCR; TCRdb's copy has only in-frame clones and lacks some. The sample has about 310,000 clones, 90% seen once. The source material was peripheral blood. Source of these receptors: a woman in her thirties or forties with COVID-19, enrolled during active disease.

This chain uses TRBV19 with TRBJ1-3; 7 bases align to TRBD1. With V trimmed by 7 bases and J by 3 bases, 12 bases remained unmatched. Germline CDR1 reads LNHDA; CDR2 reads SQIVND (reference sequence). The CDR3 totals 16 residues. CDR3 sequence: CASIHNRGTFGNTIYF. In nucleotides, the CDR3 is TGTGCCAGTATCCACAACAGGGGAACTTTTGGAAACACCATATATTTT.

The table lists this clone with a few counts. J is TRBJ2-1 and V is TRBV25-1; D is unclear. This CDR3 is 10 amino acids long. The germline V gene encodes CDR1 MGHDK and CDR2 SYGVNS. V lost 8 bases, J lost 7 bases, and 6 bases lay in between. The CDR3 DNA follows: TGTGCCAGCGAGAGGAATGAGCAGTTCTTC. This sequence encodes CASERNEQFF.

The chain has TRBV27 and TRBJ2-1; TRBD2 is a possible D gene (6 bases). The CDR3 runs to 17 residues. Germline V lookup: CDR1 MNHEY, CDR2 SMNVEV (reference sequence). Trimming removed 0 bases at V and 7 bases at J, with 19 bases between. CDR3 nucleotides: TGTGCCAGCAGTTTATCTGGGGACTCTCCGGCAGGGAATGAGCAGTTCTTC. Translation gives CASSLSGDSPAGNEQFF.

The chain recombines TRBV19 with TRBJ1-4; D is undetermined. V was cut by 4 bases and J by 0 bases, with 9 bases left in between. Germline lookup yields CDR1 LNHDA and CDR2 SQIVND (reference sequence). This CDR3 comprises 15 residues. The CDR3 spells CASSSVSATNEKLFF. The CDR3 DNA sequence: TGTGCCAGTAGTAGTGTCTCTGCAACTAATGAAAAACTGTTTTTT.

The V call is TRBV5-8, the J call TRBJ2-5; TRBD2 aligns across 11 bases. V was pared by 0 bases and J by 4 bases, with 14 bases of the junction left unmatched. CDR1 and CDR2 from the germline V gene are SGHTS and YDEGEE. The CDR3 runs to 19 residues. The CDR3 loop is CASSLESSGRPGFRETQYF. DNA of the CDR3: TGTGCCAGCAGCTTGGAGTCTAGCGGGAGGCCCGGGTTTCGAGAGACCCAGTACTTC.

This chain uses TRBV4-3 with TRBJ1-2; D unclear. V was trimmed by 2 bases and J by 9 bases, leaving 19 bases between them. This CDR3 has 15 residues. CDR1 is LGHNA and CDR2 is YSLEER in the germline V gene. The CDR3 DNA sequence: TGCGCCAGCAGCCAAAATGACCGAGGGTTAGGGAGCTACACCTTC. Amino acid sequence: CASSQNDRGLGSYTF.

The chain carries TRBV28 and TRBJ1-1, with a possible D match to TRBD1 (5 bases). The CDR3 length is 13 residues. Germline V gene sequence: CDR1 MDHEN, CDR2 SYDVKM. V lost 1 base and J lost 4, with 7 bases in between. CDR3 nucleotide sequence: TGTGCCAGCAGTTTATTAGGGGTCACTGAAGCTTTCTTT. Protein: CASSLLGVTEAFF.

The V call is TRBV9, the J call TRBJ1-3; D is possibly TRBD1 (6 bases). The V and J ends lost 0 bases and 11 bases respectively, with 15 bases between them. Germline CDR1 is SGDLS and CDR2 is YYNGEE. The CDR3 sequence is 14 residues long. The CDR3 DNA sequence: TGTGCCAGCAGCGTAGCTTCGGGGGGCTCAGCCATATATTTT. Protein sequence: CASSVASGGSAIYF.

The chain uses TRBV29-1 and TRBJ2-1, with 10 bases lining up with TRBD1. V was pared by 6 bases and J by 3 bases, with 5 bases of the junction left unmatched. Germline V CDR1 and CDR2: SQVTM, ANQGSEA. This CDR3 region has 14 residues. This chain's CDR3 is CSVARDRGYNEQFF. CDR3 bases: TGCAGCGTCGCGCGGGACAGGGGCTACAATGAGCAGTTCTTC.

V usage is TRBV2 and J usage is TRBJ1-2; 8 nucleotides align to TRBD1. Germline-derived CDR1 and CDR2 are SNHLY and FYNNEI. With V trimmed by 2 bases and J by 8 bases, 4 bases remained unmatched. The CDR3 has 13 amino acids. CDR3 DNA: TGTGCCAGCAGTGAAACAGGGGGGTCGGGCTACACCTTC. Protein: CASSETGGSGYTF.

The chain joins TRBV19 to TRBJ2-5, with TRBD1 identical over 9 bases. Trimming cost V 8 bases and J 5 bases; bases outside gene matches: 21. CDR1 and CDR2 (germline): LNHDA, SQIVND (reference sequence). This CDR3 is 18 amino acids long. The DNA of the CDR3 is TGTGCCAGTGACCCCGGGACAGGGATCAGGGGGTCTGGGGAGACCCAGTACTTC. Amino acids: CASDPGTGIRGSGETQYF.

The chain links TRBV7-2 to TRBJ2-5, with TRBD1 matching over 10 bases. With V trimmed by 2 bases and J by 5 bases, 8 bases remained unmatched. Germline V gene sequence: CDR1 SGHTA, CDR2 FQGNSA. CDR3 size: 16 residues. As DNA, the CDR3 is TGTGCCAGCAGCTTACTCGGGACAGGGGATTGGGAGACCCAGTACTTC. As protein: CASSLLGTGDWETQYF.

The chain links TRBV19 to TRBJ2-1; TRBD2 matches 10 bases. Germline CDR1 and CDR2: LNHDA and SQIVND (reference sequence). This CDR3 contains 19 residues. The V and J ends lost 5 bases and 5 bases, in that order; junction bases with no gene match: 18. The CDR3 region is CASSSHLAGESSPDNEQFF. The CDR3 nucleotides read TGTGCCAGTAGTTCGCACCTAGCGGGAGAGTCCAGCCCAGACAATGAGCAGTTCTTC.

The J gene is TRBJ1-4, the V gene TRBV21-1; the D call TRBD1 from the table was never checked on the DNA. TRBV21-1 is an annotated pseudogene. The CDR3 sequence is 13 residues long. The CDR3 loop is CARQGATNEKLFF. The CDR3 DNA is TGTGCCAGACAGGGTGCAACTAATGAAAAACTGTTTTTT.

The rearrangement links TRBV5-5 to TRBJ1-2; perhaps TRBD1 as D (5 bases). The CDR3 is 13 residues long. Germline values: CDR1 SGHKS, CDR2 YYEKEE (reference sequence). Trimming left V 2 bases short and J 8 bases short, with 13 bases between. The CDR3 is CASSLTGGKGYTF. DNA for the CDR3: TGTGCCAGCAGCTTAACAGGAGGGAAGGGCTACACCTTC.

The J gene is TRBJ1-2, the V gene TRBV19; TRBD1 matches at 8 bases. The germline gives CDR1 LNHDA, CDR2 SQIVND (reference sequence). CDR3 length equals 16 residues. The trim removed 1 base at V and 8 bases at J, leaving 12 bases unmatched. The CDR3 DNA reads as TGTGCCAGTAGTATAGGACCCTCACAGGGGGAAGGAGGCTACACCTTC. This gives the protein CASSIGPSQGEGGYTF.

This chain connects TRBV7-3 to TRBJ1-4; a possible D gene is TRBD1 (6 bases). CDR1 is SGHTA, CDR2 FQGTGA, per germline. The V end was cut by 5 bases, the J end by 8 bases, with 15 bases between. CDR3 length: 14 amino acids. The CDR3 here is CASSPQGGEEKLFF. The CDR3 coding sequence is TGTGCCAGCAGCCCACAGGGAGGGGAAGAAAAACTGTTTTTT.

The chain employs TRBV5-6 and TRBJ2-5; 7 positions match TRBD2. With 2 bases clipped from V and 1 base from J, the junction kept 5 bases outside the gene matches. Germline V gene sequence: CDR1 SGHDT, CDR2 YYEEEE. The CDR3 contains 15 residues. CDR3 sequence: CASSFGGVAQETQYF. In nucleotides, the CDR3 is TGTGCCAGCAGCTTTGGGGGGGTGGCCCAAGAGACCCAGTACTTC.

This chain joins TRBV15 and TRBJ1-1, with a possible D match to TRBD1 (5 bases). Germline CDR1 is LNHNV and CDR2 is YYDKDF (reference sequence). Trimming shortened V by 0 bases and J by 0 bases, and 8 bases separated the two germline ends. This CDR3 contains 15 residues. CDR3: CATSRDQGVNTEAFF. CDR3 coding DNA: TGTGCCACCAGCAGAGATCAGGGCGTGAACACTGAAGCTTTCTTT.

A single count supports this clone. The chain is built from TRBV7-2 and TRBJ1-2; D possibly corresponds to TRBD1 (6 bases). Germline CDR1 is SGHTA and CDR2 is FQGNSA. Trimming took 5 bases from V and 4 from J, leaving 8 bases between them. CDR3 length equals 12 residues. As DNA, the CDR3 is TGTGCCAGCAGCAGACAGGTCTATGGCTACACCTTC. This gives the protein CASSRQVYGYTF.